The 9 T cell receptor beta chains presented below share a single source sample, sequenced in a study of spatial heterogeneity in lung cancer. Time point defined: blood at routine non-recurrence follow-up after resection. MiXCR, applied by TCRdb to the 5' RACE reads, yields one record per CDR3 protein. Among over 35,000 distinct CDR3 sequences, approximately 10% were seen once, and the ten largest hold roughly a sixth. This material consisted of PBMCs, taken at follow-up. Every receptor here comes from a female donor with early-stage non-small cell lung cancer.

CDR3 coding DNA: TGCAGCTTATTGACAGGGGAAACTCAAGAGACCCAGTACTTC. Encoded protein: CSLLTGETQETQYF. This chain joins TRBV29-1 and TRBJ2-5; 8 bases agree with TRBD1. The CDR3 sequence is 14 residues long. Germline-derived CDR1 and CDR2 are SQVTM and ANQGSEA. V was clipped by 8 bases and J by 2 bases; unmatched bases: 10.

In its sample, this clonotype was seen many times. The chain combines TRBV15 with TRBJ2-6, with D uncertain. Germline CDR1 LNHNV, CDR2 YYDKDF (reference sequence). V was trimmed by 0 bases and J by 0 bases, leaving 3 bases between them. CDR3 size: 15 residues. The CDR3 is CATSRDNSGANVLTF. DNA for the CDR3: TGTGCCACCAGCAGAGACAACTCTGGGGCCAACGTCCTGACTTTC.

This clonotype was detected many times. The rearrangement joins TRBV2 to TRBJ2-7, with D perhaps given as TRBD1 or TRBD2 (5 bases each). Germline CDR1 SNHLY, CDR2 FYNNEI. This CDR3 has 17 residues. V was cut by 0 bases and J by 1 base, with 16 bases left in between. Written as DNA, the CDR3 is TGTGCCAGCAGTGAAGCGAGGGACCCAGGTATTTCCTACGAGCAGTACTTC. Encoded protein: CASSEARDPGISYEQYF.

The rearrangement joins TRBV3-1 to TRBJ2-5; D not resolved. CDR1 and CDR2 (germline): LGHDT, YNNKEL (reference sequence). The CDR3 spans 12 residues. The ends were cut back, 4 bases at V and 3 bases at J, with 6 bases in the middle. For the CDR3, the DNA is TGTGCCAGCAGCCCAGCCGAAGAGACCCAGTACTTC. Translation: CASSPAEETQYF.

This clonotype occurred once. A much larger clonotype is one base distant, so this may be a read error. The chain has TRBV20-1 and TRBJ1-6; D not resolved. Germline CDR1 reads DFQATT; CDR2 reads SNEGSKA (reference sequence). The CDR3 runs to 15 residues. CDR3 sequence reads: CSARPGESYNSPPHF. For the CDR3, the DNA is TGCAGTGCTAGACCGGGAGAGTCCTATAATTCACCCCCCCACTTT.

On this clonotype itself: This could be a read error, since a much larger clone is one nucleotide away. V usage is TRBV12-3 or TRBV12-4 and J usage is TRBJ1-5, with 9 bases aligning to TRBD1. The CDR3 is 16 residues long. The CDR3 coding sequence is TGTGCCAACAGTATCTGGGACAGGGTAAGCAATCAGCCCCAGCATTTT. This translates into CANSIWDRVSNQPQHF.

This clonotype was recorded a few times. V and J are TRBV10-3 and TRBJ2-2; unclear D gene. Trimming removed 8 bases at V and 1 base at J, with 17 bases between. Germline CDR1 is ENHRY and CDR2 is SYGVKD. The CDR3 has 16 residues. The CDR3 reads CAIGTWATENTGELFF. Here the CDR3 DNA reads TGTGCCATCGGAACGTGGGCTACCGAGAACACCGGGGAGCTGTTTTTT.

The chain combines TRBV9 with TRBJ2-3, with TRBD1 matching 7 bases. This CDR3 region has 15 residues. J gave up 4 bases and V 0 bases, and 5 bases lay outside the gene matches. Germline-derived CDR1 and CDR2 are SGDLS and YYNGEE. CDR3 in amino acids: CASSVGQGRADTQYF. CDR3 sequence (DNA): TGTGCCAGCAGCGTAGGACAGGGTAGGGCAGATACGCAGTATTTT.

This clonotype has at least ten counts. The chain is built from TRBV7-9 and TRBJ2-1; 13 nucleotides match TRBD2. J lost 4 bases, V lost 5 bases, and 11 bases had no gene match. The CDR3 loop spans 18 amino acids. Germline V gene lookup returns CDR1 SEHNR and CDR2 FQNEAQ (reference sequence). The CDR3 bases are TGTGCCAGCAGCGTACTAGCGGGGGGGCCCCGAGTTTACAATGAGCAGTTCTTC. It translates to CASSVLAGGPRVYNEQFF.